This T cell receptor beta chain was identified in a study of CD8+ T cells in alopecia areata. In the study overall: Scoring treated patients' severity relied on the percentage of scalp area affected. General study results and limits: It was observed that many expanded lesional clones persisted in scalp and blood during tofacitinib.

Per germline, CDR1 SGHVS and CDR2 FNYEAQ. The length of the CDR3 is 15 residues. V dropped 5 bases and J dropped 0 bases, with 13 bases sitting between them. A word on this clone: No antigen is known for it.

cDNA serving as the sequencing template came from extracted, reverse transcribed RNA. Measured with immunoSEQ multiplex PCR; TCRdb has only the in-frame clones, and not every one. The table includes tens of thousands of clones, about two thirds detected once. Treatment here: oral pan-JAK inhibitor, 5-10 mg twice daily. The clonotype comes from a human donor with alopecia areata. This sample comprised CD8+ T cells sorted from blood, obtained at week 4, from a patient treated with tofacitinib. The V gene is TRBV7-6, the J gene TRBJ1-1, with a tentative D call TRBD1 (6 bases). The CDR3 loop reads CASSPRQALNTEAFF. As DNA, the CDR3 is TGTGCCAGCAGCCCCCGACAGGCACTGAACACTGAAGCTTTCTTT.